This T cell receptor beta chain was sequenced during a study of T cell clonotyping in hematopoietic cell transplantation. Study information: Pretransplant recipient samples were taken after cytoreduction. Findings and limits, study-wide: Graft donor and pretransplant recipient Inverse Simpson Index values predicted broader posttransplant TCR diversity.

This clone appeared a few times. Its antigen is currently unknown. Time point here: recipient sample about 28 days before transplant, after cytoreduction. Recipients were bled about 28 days pretransplant and at posttransplant days 30, 100, 180. This CDR3 is 14 amino acids long. Trimming stripped 0 bases from V and 4 bases from J, with 10 bases between. CDR1 and CDR2 (germline): SGDLS, YYNGEE. Some clones are missing from TCRdb's copy, which holds only in-frame ones; the method was immunoSEQ multiplex PCR. The sample holds 5,900 or so clones; around 81% are singletons and the top ten take more than 14%.

Material: peripheral blood mononuclear cells, obtained before stem cell transplant. The chain has TRBV9 and TRBJ1-2, with D possibly being TRBD1 (5 bases). This TCR was sampled from a woman in her forties or fifties with acute myeloid leukemia. Some clones in this sample may be carry-over from other donors' samples. In nucleotides, the CDR3 is TGTGCCAGCAGCGTAGATCAGGGAGCCTATGGCTACACCTTC. Amino acid sequence: CASSVDQGAYGYTF.